A single sample is the source of the 10 T cell receptor beta chains below, sequenced in a study of T cell repertoires in cytomegalovirus infection. TCRdb fed the reads into MiXCR, producing one record per CDR3 protein. The sample records some 680,000 distinct CDR3 sequences, under 40% being singletons. Sequenced input: PBMCs. Source of these receptors: a human donor in good health (CMV status not recorded). Some clones in this sample may be carry-over from other donors' samples.

This clonotype was seen repeatedly, ten times or more. V and J are TRBV28 and TRBJ1-2; D is uncertain. The germline V and J ends were trimmed by 3 bases and 4 bases, with 6 bases remaining between them. Germline CDR1 MDHEN, CDR2 SYDVKM. The CDR3 has 12 residues. This CDR3 reads CASSFLGYGYTF. CDR3 sequence (DNA): TGTGCCAGCAGTTTCCTGGGCTATGGCTACACCTTC.

Only a few counts were recorded for this clonotype. The chain uses TRBV7-2 and TRBJ2-3, with 10 bases matching TRBD1. This CDR3 is 20 amino acids long. From germline, CDR1 is SGHTA and CDR2 FQGNSA. Trimming at V came to 7 bases and at J to 1 base, leaving 20 bases not matched to a gene. The CDR3, as DNA: TGTGCCAGCACCCTAACTAACCGGGACAGGGGCAGTAGAGGCACAGATACGCAGTATTTT. It specifies CASTLTNRDRGSRGTDTQYF.

This clonotype was seen a handful of times. The rearrangement uses TRBV24-1 and TRBJ1-2, with a possible D match to TRBD1 (6 bases). Trimming left V 2 bases short and J 4 bases short, with 16 bases between. The CDR3 has 16 amino acids. Germline-derived CDR1 and CDR2 are KGHDR and SFDVKD. CDR3 nucleotides: TGTGCCACCAGTGATTCGGGGATACGGGACACCTATGGCTACACCTTC. It codes for CATSDSGIRDTYGYTF.

This chain uses TRBV2 with TRBJ2-7; D not resolved. With 2 bases removed from V and 0 bases from J, the gap between germline ends came to 8 bases. CDR3 length equals 14 residues. Germline V gives CDR1 SNHLY, CDR2 FYNNEI. The DNA of the CDR3 is TGTGCCAGCAGTGAAACCGAGAGCTCCTACGAGCAGTACTTC. Protein product: CASSETESSYEQYF.

This clonotype was observed once. The J gene is TRBJ1-1, the V gene TRBV28; TRBD1 matches at 10 bases. V shed 7 bases and J 5 bases; nucleotides not matched to a gene: 7. The CDR3 spans 14 residues. Germline assignment: CDR1 MDHEN and CDR2 SYDVKM. The CDR3 is CASTRTGGRTEAFF. The CDR3 DNA follows: TGTGCCAGCACTAGGACAGGGGGGAGGACTGAAGCTTTCTTT.

Note on this clonotype: This could be a read error, since a much larger clone is one nucleotide away. The chain recombines TRBV24-1 with TRBJ2-2; possible D gene TRBD1, 5 bases. CDR1 and CDR2 (germline): KGHDR, SFDVKD. The CDR3 consists of 16 residues. The chain's CDR3 is CANSDFTGSNTGELFF. The CDR3 DNA follows: TGTGCCAACAGTGATTTTACAGGATCGAACACCGGGGAGCTGTTTTTT.

J is TRBJ1-6 and V is TRBV10-3, with TRBD1 matching 10 bases. The CDR3 is 15 amino acids. Looked up from germline, CDR1 is ENHRY and CDR2 is SYGVKD. V dropped 5 bases and J dropped 14; count of bases not matched to a gene: 12. Here the CDR3 reads CAISSGQGTPGTLHF. CDR3 DNA: TGTGCCATCAGTTCGGGACAGGGGACCCCTGGTACCCTCCACTTT.

This clonotype was seen more than once but under ten times. The chain combines TRBV28 with TRBJ1-3; weak D call: TRBD1 (5 bases). Germline loops: CDR1 MDHEN, CDR2 SYDVKM. The CDR3 totals 15 residues. The germline V and J ends were trimmed by 10 bases and 4 bases, with 20 bases remaining between them. In nucleotides, the CDR3 is TGTGCCACCCACCCATCCCCCAGGGTCGGAAACACCATATATTTT. This encodes CATHPSPRVGNTIYF.

A word on this clonotype: A much larger clone differs from this one at a single base, so this may be a read error. The chain recombines TRBV7-2 with TRBJ1-5; D is perhaps TRBD1 (6 bases). This CDR3 spans 16 amino acids. CDR1 and CDR2 (germline): SGHTA, FQGNSA. The CDR3 DNA is TGTGCCAGCAGCTTATGGGGGGGCCAAAGCAATCAGCCCCAGCTTTTT. Its translation is CASSLWGGQSNQPQLF.

This clonotype was counted between two and nine times. This chain links TRBV4-1 with TRBJ1-1; possibly TRBD1 for D (5 bases). The CDR3 runs 16 residues. Trimming shortened V by 3 bases and J by 0 bases, and 14 bases separated the two germline ends. The V gene's germline CDR1 is MGHRA and CDR2 YSYEKL. The CDR3 protein is CASSHETGRLNTEAFF. CDR3 coding DNA: TGCGCCAGCAGCCACGAAACAGGACGGCTGAACACTGAAGCTTTCTTT.